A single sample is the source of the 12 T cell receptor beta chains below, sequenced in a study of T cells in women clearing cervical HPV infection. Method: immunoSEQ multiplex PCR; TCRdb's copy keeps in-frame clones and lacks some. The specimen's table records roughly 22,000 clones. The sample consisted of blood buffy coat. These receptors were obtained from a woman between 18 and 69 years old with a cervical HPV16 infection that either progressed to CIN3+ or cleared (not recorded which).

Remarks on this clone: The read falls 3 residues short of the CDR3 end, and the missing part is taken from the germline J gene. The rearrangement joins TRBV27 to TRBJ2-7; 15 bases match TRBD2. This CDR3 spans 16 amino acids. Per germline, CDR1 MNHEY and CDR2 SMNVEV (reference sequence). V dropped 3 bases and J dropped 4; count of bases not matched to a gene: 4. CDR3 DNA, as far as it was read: TGTGCCAGCAGTTTTACGGGACTAGCGGGAGGATACGAG. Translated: CASSFTGLAGGYE. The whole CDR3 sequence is CASSFTGLAGGYEQYF.

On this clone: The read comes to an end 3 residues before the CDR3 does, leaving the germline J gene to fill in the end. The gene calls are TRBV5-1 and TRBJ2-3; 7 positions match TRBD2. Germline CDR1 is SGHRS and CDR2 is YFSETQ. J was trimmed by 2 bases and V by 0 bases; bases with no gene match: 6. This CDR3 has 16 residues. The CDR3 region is CASSLGSSGYTDTQYF. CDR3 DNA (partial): TGCGCCAGCAGCTTGGGGTCTAGCGGATACACAGATACG.

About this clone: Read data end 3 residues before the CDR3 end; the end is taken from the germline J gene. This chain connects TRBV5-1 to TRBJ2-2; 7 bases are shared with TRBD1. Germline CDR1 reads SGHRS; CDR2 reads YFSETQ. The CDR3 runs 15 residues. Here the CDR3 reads CASSPYDRENSPLFF. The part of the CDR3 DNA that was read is TGCGCCAGCAGCCCCTACGACAGGGAAAATTCACCG.

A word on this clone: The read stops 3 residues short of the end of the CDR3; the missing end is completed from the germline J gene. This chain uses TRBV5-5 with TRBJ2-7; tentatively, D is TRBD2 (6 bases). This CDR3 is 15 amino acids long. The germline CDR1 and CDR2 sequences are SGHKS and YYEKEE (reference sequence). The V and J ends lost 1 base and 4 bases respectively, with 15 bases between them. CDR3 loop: CASSLRLAEVYEQYF. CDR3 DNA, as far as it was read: TGTGCCAGCAGCTTGAGGTTAGCGGAGGTATACGAG.

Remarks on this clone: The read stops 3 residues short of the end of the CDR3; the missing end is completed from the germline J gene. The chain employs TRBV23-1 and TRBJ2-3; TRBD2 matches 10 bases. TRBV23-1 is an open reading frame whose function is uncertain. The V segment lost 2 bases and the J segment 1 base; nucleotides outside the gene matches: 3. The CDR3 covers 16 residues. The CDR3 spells CASSQTLAGGTDTQYF. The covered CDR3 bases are TGCGCCAGCAGTCAAACCCTAGCGGGAGGCACAGATACG.

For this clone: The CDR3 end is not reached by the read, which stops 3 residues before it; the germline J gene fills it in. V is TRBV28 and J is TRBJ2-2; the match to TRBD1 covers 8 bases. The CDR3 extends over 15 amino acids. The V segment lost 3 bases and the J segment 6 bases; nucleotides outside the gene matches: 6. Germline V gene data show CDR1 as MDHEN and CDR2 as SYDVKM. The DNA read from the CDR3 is TGTGCCAGCAGTTTTGACAGGGGAAATGCCGGGGAG. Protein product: CASSFDRGNAGE. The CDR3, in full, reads CASSFDRGNAGELFF.

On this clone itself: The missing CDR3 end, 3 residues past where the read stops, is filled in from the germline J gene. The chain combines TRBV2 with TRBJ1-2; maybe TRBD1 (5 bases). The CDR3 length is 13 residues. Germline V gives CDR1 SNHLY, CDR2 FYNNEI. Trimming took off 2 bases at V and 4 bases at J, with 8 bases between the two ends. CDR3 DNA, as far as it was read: TGTGCCAGCAGTGAACAGGGTGCCTATGGC. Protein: CASSEQGAYG. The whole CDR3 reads CASSEQGAYGYTF.

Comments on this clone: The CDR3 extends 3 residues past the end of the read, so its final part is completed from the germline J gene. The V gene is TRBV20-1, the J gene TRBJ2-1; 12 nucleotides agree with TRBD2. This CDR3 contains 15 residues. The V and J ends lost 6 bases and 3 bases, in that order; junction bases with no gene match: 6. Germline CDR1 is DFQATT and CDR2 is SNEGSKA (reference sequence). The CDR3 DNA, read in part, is TGCAGTGCCCGGACTAGCGGGATGAGCTACAATGAG. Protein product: CSARTSGMSYNE. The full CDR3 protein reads CSARTSGMSYNEQFF.

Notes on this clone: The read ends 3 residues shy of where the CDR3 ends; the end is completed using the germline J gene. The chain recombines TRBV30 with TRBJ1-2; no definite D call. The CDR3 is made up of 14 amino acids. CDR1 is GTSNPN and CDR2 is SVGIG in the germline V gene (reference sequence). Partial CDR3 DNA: TGTGCCTGGAGTGCGGCAGCGCCATACAATGAC. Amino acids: CAWSAAAPYND. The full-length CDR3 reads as CAWSAAAPYNDYTF.

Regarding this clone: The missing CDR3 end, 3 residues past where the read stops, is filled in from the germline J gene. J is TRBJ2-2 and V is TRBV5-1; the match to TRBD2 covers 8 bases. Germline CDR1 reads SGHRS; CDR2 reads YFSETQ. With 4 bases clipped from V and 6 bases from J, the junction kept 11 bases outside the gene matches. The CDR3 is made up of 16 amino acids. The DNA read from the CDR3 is TGCGCCAGCAGCCCGATGTGGGCGGGAGGACCCGGGGAG. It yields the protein CASSPMWAGGPGE. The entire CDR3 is CASSPMWAGGPGELFF. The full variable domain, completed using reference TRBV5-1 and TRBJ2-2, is KAGVTQTPRYLIKTRGQQVTLSCSPISGHRSVSWYQQTPGQGLQFLFEYFSETQRNKGNFPGRFSGRQFSNSRSEMNVSTLELGDSALYLCASSPMWAGGPGELFFGEGSRLTVL.

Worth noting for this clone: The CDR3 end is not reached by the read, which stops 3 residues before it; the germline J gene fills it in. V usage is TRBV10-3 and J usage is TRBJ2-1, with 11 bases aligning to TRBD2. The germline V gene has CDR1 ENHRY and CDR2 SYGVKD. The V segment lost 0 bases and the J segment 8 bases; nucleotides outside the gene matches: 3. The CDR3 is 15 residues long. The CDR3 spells CAISESKTSGDEQFF. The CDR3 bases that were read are TGTGCCATCAGTGAGTCGAAGACTAGCGGGGATGAG.

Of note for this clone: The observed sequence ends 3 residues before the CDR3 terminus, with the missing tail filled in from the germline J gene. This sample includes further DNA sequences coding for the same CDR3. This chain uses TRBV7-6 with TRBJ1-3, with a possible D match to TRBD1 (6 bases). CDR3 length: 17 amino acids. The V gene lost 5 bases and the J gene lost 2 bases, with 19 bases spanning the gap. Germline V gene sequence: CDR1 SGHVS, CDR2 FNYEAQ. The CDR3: CASSPLSSGGPGNTIYF. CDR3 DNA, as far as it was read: TGTGCCAGCAGCCCCCTCAGTTCGGGGGGGCCTGGAAACACC.